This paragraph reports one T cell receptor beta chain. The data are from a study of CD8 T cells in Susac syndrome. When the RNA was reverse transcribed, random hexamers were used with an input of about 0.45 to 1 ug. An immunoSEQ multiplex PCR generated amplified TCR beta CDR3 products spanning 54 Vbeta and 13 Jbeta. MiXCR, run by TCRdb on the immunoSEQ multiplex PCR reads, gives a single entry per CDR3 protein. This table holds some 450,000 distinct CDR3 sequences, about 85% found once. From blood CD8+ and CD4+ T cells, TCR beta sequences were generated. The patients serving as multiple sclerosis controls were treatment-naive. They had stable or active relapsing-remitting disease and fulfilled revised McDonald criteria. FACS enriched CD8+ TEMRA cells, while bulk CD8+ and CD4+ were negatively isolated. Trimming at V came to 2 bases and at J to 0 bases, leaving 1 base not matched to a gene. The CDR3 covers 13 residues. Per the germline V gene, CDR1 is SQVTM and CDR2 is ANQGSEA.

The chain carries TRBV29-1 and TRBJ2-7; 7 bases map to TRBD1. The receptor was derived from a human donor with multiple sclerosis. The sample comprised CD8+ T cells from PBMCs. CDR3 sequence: CSVERDSSYEQYF. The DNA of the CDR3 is TGCAGCGTTGAACGGGACAGCTCCTACGAGCAGTACTTC.